The 5 T cell receptor beta chains reported below all come from one sample, sequenced in a study of Ad26.COV2.S vaccination and SARS-CoV-2 variants. As for treatment: over 15 received Ad26.COV2.S at low or high dose, single or two shots; about 5 received placebo; per-sample allocation not given. Sample collection was performed on day 63 after the first vaccine or placebo injection. Profiling relied on immunoSEQ multiplex PCR, and the TCRdb table lists in-frame clones only, not all of them. Of hundreds of thousands of clones in the sample, 85% to 90% were seen once. The sample consisted of peripheral blood, taken in a trial of Ad26.COV2.S vaccine versus placebo. The receptors here all came from a person between 18 and 59 years old who received the Ad26.COV2.S COVID-19 vaccine or a placebo.

V gene TRBV5-5 combines with J gene TRBJ2-7; 7 nucleotides match TRBD2. The germline CDR1 and CDR2 sequences are SGHKS and YYEKEE (reference sequence). The CDR3 extends over 15 amino acids. With V trimmed by 3 bases and J by 0 bases, 6 bases remained unmatched. CDR3 nucleotides: TGTGCCAGCAGCTCCTCGCTAGCGGTCTCCTACGAGCAGTACTTC. As protein: CASSSSLAVSYEQYF.

The chain is built from TRBV28 and TRBJ1-2; 7 bases match TRBD1. This CDR3 contains 16 residues. Trimming cost V 4 bases and J 4 bases; bases outside gene matches: 12. CDR1 MDHEN and CDR2 SYDVKM come from the germline V gene. This CDR3 is CASSSTGTVRIYGYTF. In DNA, the CDR3 is TGTGCCAGCAGTTCTACCGGGACAGTCAGAATCTATGGCTACACCTTC.

The chain links TRBV7-8 to TRBJ2-7, with TRBD2 matching over 10 bases. The ends lost 5 bases at V and 3 bases at J; junction bases unmatched: 7. The CDR3 totals 15 residues. CDR1 SGHVS and CDR2 FQNEAQ come from the germline V gene. Written as DNA, the CDR3 is TGTGCCAGCAGCAAGCGGACTAGCGGATTCTACGAGCAGTACTTC. Translation gives CASSKRTSGFYEQYF.

This sequence joins TRBV19 and TRBJ2-1, with 10 bases that match TRBD2. The V segment lost 3 bases and the J segment 9 bases; nucleotides outside the gene matches: 11. CDR1 is LNHDA and CDR2 is SQIVND in the germline V gene (reference sequence). The CDR3 is 16 residues long. The CDR3 is CASSMRTGLAQTEQFF. For the CDR3, the DNA is TGTGCCAGTAGTATGCGAACGGGACTAGCGCAGACTGAGCAGTTCTTC.

As regards this clone: This sample includes further DNA sequences coding for the same CDR3. The genes are TRBV7-9 and TRBJ1-1; the D gene is possibly TRBD1 (6 bases). Trimming removed 5 bases at V and 2 bases at J, with 15 bases between. The CDR3 spans 15 residues. Looked up from germline, CDR1 is SEHNR and CDR2 is FQNEAQ (reference sequence). This CDR3 reads CASSPLQGSNTEAFF. The CDR3 bases are TGTGCCAGCAGCCCCTTACAGGGCTCCAACACTGAAGCTTTCTTT.